These 13 T cell receptor beta chains originate from one sample sequenced in a study of shared clonotypes between healthy human individuals. The protocol was immunoSEQ multiplex PCR, while the TCRdb copy is restricted to in-frame clones and leaves out a portion. The sample yields around 2.5 million clones, 80% to 95% seen once. Input material: naive CD4+ T cells from PBMCs. Stated subset: CD45RA+ positively selected. All receptors derive from a young man in good health. Some clones in this sample may be carry-over from other donors' samples.

The chain couples TRBV9 to TRBJ2-2; TRBD2 agrees at 11 bases. The germline gives CDR1 SGDLS, CDR2 YYNGEE. V shed 2 bases and J 1 base; nucleotides not matched to a gene: 1. The CDR3 is made up of 16 amino acids. CDR3 sequence: CASSVTSGVNTGELFF. CDR3 DNA: TGTGCCAGCAGCGTGACTAGCGGGGTGAACACCGGGGAGCTGTTTTTT.

This clone was seen only a few times. The chain uses TRBV5-1 and TRBJ1-1, with D perhaps TRBD1 (5 bases). The CDR3 has 14 residues. The germline V gene has CDR1 SGHRS and CDR2 YFSETQ. V was shortened by 0 bases and J by 4 bases, with 10 bases between the two germline ends. The CDR3 here is CASSLGEGFTEAFF. The CDR3 DNA reads TGCGCCAGCAGCTTGGGTGAGGGGTTCACTGAAGCTTTCTTT. The complete variable domain, with remaining parts taken from reference TRBV5-1 and TRBJ1-1, reads KAGVTQTPRYLIKTRGQQVTLSCSPISGHRSVSWYQQTPGQGLQFLFEYFSETQRNKGNFPGRFSGRQFSNSRSEMNVSTLELGDSALYLCASSLGEGFTEAFFGQGTRLTVV.

V gene TRBV19 combines with J gene TRBJ1-5, with 7 bases fitting TRBD1. The ends lost 7 bases at V and 5 bases at J; junction bases unmatched: 14. Germline V gene lookup returns CDR1 LNHDA and CDR2 SQIVND (reference sequence). The CDR3 has 16 amino acids. The CDR3 loop reads CASMGGTVGRHQPQHF. The DNA of the CDR3 is TGTGCCAGTATGGGAGGGACAGTGGGCCGCCATCAGCCCCAGCATTTT.

The CDR3, as DNA: TGTGCCAGCAGCTTAACGAAGTTCACTGAAGCTTTCTTT. It codes for CASSLTKFTEAFF. This sequence joins TRBV7-3 and TRBJ1-1; D uncertain. The V gene lost 0 bases and the J gene lost 4 bases, with 6 bases spanning the gap. In germline, CDR1 is SGHTA, CDR2 FQGTGA. The CDR3 is 13 residues long.

The genes are TRBV7-6 and TRBJ2-6; tentative D call: TRBD2 (5 bases). This CDR3 contains 19 residues. Trimming took off 1 base at V and 0 bases at J, with 16 bases between the two ends. Per germline, CDR1 SGHVS and CDR2 FNYEAQ. The CDR3 protein is CASSLVSAGGLSGANVLTF. CDR3 coding DNA: TGTGCCAGCAGCTTAGTATCGGCAGGAGGCCTCTCTGGGGCCAACGTCCTGACTTTC.

In regard to this clone: The sample has other DNA sequences that encode this CDR3 too. The chain employs TRBV5-1 and TRBJ2-7; D is ambiguous. Trimming left V 0 bases short and J 4 bases short, with 5 bases between. Germline V lookup: CDR1 SGHRS, CDR2 YFSETQ. CDR3 length: 12 residues. CDR3 nucleotide sequence: TGCGCCAGCAGCTTGGAGTCTTACGAGCAGTACTTC. As protein: CASSLESYEQYF.

The rearrangement uses TRBV19 and TRBJ2-1; 8 nucleotides match TRBD2. The CDR3 loop spans 16 amino acids. Trimming at V came to 3 bases and at J to 2 bases, leaving 6 bases not matched to a gene. Germline-derived CDR1 and CDR2 are LNHDA and SQIVND (reference sequence). The CDR3, as DNA: TGTGCCAGTAGTATCAGCGGGAGTATCACCTACAATGAGCAGTTCTTC. Translated, it gives CASSISGSITYNEQFF.

The CDR3 DNA reads as TGTGCCAGCAGTGTTTCGGGGCCCTATGGCTACACCTTC. Protein sequence: CASSVSGPYGYTF. This chain links TRBV6-1 with TRBJ1-2; D possibly corresponds to TRBD1 (5 bases). The V end lost 4 bases, the J end lost 4 bases, and 10 bases lay between the germline ends. Germline CDR1 MNHNS, CDR2 SASEGT. The CDR3 has 13 residues.

In DNA, the CDR3 is TGTGCCAGCAGCTTGCAGGGGTCCCTCTCCTACGAGCAGTACTTC. It is translated as CASSLQGSLSYEQYF. The rearrangement uses TRBV7-2 and TRBJ2-7; a weak D match, TRBD1 (6 bases). The CDR3 consists of 15 residues. The V gene lost 3 bases and the J gene lost 0 bases, with 12 bases spanning the gap. CDR1 is SGHTA and CDR2 is FQGNSA in the germline V gene.

The V gene is TRBV5-6, the J gene TRBJ1-5; D uncertain. The CDR3 covers 14 residues. Germline V lookup: CDR1 SGHDT, CDR2 YYEEEE. Between the trimmed V and J ends, which lost 0 bases and 4 bases, there was a span of 8 bases. CDR3 sequence: CASSLGFGNQPQHF. The DNA for the CDR3 is TGTGCCAGCAGCTTGGGGTTCGGGAATCAGCCCCAGCATTTT.

The chain couples TRBV7-3 to TRBJ2-2, with D perhaps TRBD1 (6 bases). This CDR3 is built from 13 residues. Trimming took off 5 bases at V and 6 bases at J, with 10 bases between the two ends. CDR1 SGHTA and CDR2 FQGTGA come from the germline V gene. The CDR3 DNA is TGTGCCAGCAGCGAAGACAGGTCCGGGGAGCTGTTTTTT. Its protein product is CASSEDRSGELFF.

This clone was recorded only once. The gene calls are TRBV7-9 and TRBJ2-1, with 7 bases lining up with TRBD2. There are 15 residues in the CDR3. V shed 1 base and J 5 bases; nucleotides not matched to a gene: 5. The germline V gene has CDR1 SEHNR and CDR2 FQNEAQ (reference sequence). This CDR3 is CASSLGLAENNEQFF. In DNA, the CDR3 is TGTGCCAGCAGCTTAGGGCTAGCGGAGAACAATGAGCAGTTCTTC.

The chain is built from TRBV7-9 and TRBJ2-1; 10 nucleotides agree with TRBD2. The trim removed 5 bases at V and 5 bases at J, leaving 6 bases unmatched. Germline-derived CDR1 and CDR2 are SEHNR and FQNEAQ (reference sequence). The CDR3 has 15 amino acids. The CDR3 nucleotides read TGTGCCAGCAGCACCGGACTAGCGGAACACAATGAGCAGTTCTTC. Its translation: CASSTGLAEHNEQFF.